Following are 7 T cell receptor beta chains from one sample sequenced in a study of T cell repertoires in cytomegalovirus infection. TCRdb passed the reads through MiXCR, listing each CDR3 protein once. Of about 110,000 distinct CDR3 sequences detected, 10% appear once; the ten largest clones hold around a third. These TCRs are of unknown antigen specificity. Sequencing input: PBMCs, sequenced either directly or after in vitro stimulation (not recorded which). Receptors were obtained from a human donor in good health (CMV status not recorded). Some clones in this sample may be carry-over from other donors' samples.

V and J are TRBV27 and TRBJ1-1, with D hard to call. The V and J ends lost 4 bases and 11 bases respectively, with 14 bases between them. This CDR3 is 12 amino acids long. Germline CDR1 and CDR2: MNHEY and SMNVEV (reference sequence). The CDR3 DNA reads TGTGCCAGCAGTTCTACGGACCGCAGGGCTTTCTTT. Its translation: CASSSTDRRAFF.

At least ten counts were recorded for this clonotype. The chain joins TRBV7-9 to TRBJ2-1; the match to TRBD2 covers 8 bases. The CDR3 runs to 15 residues. J was trimmed by 6 bases and V by 2 bases; bases with no gene match: 6. CDR1 SEHNR and CDR2 FQNEAQ come from the germline V gene (reference sequence). In nucleotides, the CDR3 is TGTGCCAGCAGCTTATCAACTGGGACTAGCAATGAGCAGTTCTTC. This codes for CASSLSTGTSNEQFF.

This chain connects TRBV7-2 to TRBJ1-4; 10 positions agree with TRBD1. V shed 5 bases, J shed 8 bases, and the junction held 8 bases outside the gene matches. The V gene's germline CDR1 is SGHTA and CDR2 FQGNSA. The CDR3 spans 15 residues. DNA for the CDR3: TGTGCCAGCAGCCACGAGTGGGACAGGGGCGAAAAACTGTTTTTT. Its translation: CASSHEWDRGEKLFF. Variable domain in full (rest from reference TRBV7-2 and TRBJ1-4): GAGVSQSPSNKVTEKGKDVELRCDPISGHTALYWYRQSLGQGLEFLIYFQGNSAPDKSGLPSDRFSAERTGGSVSTLTIQRTQQEDSAVYLCASSHEWDRGEKLFFGSGTQLSVL.

The table lists this clonotype with a few counts. V is TRBV9 and J is TRBJ2-1; D not certain. This CDR3 contains 13 residues. Germline CDR1 SGDLS, CDR2 YYNGEE. V was pared by 1 base and J by 4 bases, with 6 bases between. This CDR3 reads CASSVLGYNEQFF. CDR3 DNA sequence: TGTGCCAGCAGCGTACTTGGATACAATGAGCAGTTCTTC.

This clonotype was recorded a few times. The chain carries TRBV6-6 and TRBJ1-4; no definite D call. Germline CDR1 and CDR2: MNHNY and SVGAGI (reference sequence). V gave up 3 bases and J gave up 0 bases, with 8 bases separating them. The CDR3 spans 15 residues. CDR3 nucleotides: TGTGCCAGCAGTTATGTTGGGACAACTAATGAAAAACTGTTTTTT. Encoded protein: CASSYVGTTNEKLFF.

This clonotype has a count of ten or more. This sequence joins TRBV11-1 and TRBJ1-2, with D hard to call. The CDR3 is 14 residues long. The germline V and J ends were trimmed by 4 bases and 5 bases, with 14 bases remaining between them. Looked up from germline, CDR1 is SGHAT and CDR2 is FQDESV (reference sequence). DNA of the CDR3: TGTGCCAGCAGCTACCAGGACGAATTATATGGCTACACCTTC. The encoded protein is CASSYQDELYGYTF. The entire variable domain, with the rest obtained from reference TRBV11-1 and TRBJ1-2, is as follows: EAEVAQSPRYKITEKSQAVAFWCDPISGHATLYWYRQILGQGPELLVQFQDESVVDDSQLPKDRFSAERLKGVDSTLKIQPAELGDSAMYLCASSYQDELYGYTFGSGTRLTVV.

There are many counts of this clonotype. The chain uses TRBV5-4 and TRBJ1-3; possible D gene TRBD1, 5 bases. The CDR3 sequence is 16 residues long. CDR1 and CDR2 (germline): SGHNT, YYREEE (reference sequence). Trimming took 1 base from V and 0 from J, leaving 11 bases between them. The CDR3 nucleotides are TGTGCCAGCAGCTTGCCGAGACAGAACTCTGGAAACACCATATATTTT. This codes for CASSLPRQNSGNTIYF.